Below, one T cell receptor (beta chain) is given with its context. This entry belongs to a study of blood T cell repertoires in COVID-19. About the research overall: Acute-phase and convalescent COVID-19 samples originated in the United States, Italy and Spain. Nucleic acid was either cDNA or gDNA, and it came from T cells, B-cell-depleted T cells, or PBMCs.

In the original workflow: Using reference gene primer amplification, nucleated cell counts were estimated. Clones were sequenced by immunoSEQ multiplex PCR, and TCRdb holds only the in-frame ones, with some missing. The V and J calls and clone size were taken over from that table, and D and trimming were inferred from the DNA. This sample has some 240,000 clones, with nearly 90% found just once. V was cut by 0 bases and J by 4 bases, with 4 bases left in between. Germline V CDR1 and CDR2: LGHNA, YSLEER. The CDR3 spans 14 residues. The clonotype was recovered from a woman in her thirties or forties who had recovered from COVID-19. The sequenced material came from peripheral blood. V usage is TRBV4-3 and J usage is TRBJ2-6; no reliable D call. CDR3: CASSQDPGANVLTF. The CDR3 DNA reads as TGCGCCAGCAGCCAAGACCCGGGGGCCAACGTCCTGACTTTC.